The entry below gives a single T cell receptor beta chain sequence along with its context. What it recognizes is unknown. Mismatch with germline at one junction end may stem from a read error. Other DNA variants within this sample encode the same CDR3. The CDR3 has 14 residues. CDR1 SGHTA and CDR2 FQGNSA come from the germline V gene. Libraries were prepared by immunoSEQ multiplex PCR; TCRdb keeps only in-frame clonotypes and omits some of them. The sample lists about 82,000 clones; about 87% were seen once. These data come from a study of siplizumab effects on memory and regulatory T cells. Broader study findings: Unstimulated subsets accounted for the mapping of only a minor share of the clones that were alloreactive.

The receptor was isolated from a human donor in good health. This chain uses TRBV7-2 with TRBJ2-7; unclear D gene. Sequencing was performed on Tregs sorted from blood. The CDR3 nucleotides are TGTGCCAGCAGCTTAACCCCCGTGCCTTACGAGCAATACTTC. This gives the protein CASSLTPVPYEQYF.